This TCR beta chain was obtained from a study of OX40 agonist ivuxolimab in advanced cancers. CDR1 and CDR2 from the germline V gene are MGHRA and YSYEKL. The ends lost 0 bases at V and 6 bases at J; junction bases unmatched: 13. CDR3 length equals 17 residues. Sequencing was performed with immunoSEQ multiplex PCR; in TCRdb, only in-frame clones are kept and a portion is missing. This table holds more than 95,000 clones, around 92% found once. Sample: CD4+ or CD8+ T cells sorted from blood, taken in a trial of the OX40 agonist ivuxolimab. The rearrangement uses TRBV4-1 and TRBJ1-2, with 7 bases identical to TRBD1. The clonotype was recovered from an adult with an advanced solid tumor such as melanoma, head and neck, liver or kidney cancer. The CDR3 DNA follows: TGCGCCAGCAGCCAAGATTGGCAGGGGGACCTGAGTGATGGCTACACCTTC. The encoded protein is CASSQDWQGDLSDGYTF.